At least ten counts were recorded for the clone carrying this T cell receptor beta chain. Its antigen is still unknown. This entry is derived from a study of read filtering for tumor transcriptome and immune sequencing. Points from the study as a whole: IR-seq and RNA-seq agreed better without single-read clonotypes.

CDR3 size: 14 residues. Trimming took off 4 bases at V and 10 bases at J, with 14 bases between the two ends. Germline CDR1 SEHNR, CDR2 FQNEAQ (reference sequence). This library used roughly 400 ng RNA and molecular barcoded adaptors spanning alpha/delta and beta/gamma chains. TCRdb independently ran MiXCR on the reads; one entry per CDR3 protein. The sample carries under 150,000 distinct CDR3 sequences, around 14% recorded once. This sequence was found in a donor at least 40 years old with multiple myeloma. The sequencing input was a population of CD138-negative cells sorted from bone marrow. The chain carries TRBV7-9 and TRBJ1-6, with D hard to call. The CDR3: CASSSSSGESPLHF. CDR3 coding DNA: TGTGCCAGCAGCTCAAGCTCGGGTGAATCACCCCTCCACTTT.